This T cell receptor beta chain was obtained from a study of cytomegalovirus exposure and HLA in healthy donors. Regarding the study as a whole: Analysis was carried out at a later point, and it linked a missense DCLRE1C variant to TCR beta V- and J-gene trimming. HLA-A and HLA-B allele assignments for most subjects were reportedly predicted accurately using TCR beta sequences. Cytomegalovirus association was listed for about 160 TCR beta chains.

Germline lookup yields CDR1 MNHNS and CDR2 SASEGT. V was pared by 5 bases and J by 8 bases, with 6 bases of the junction left unmatched. The CDR3 runs 15 residues. The primer mix had 60 Vbeta and 13 Jbeta primers. The data were produced by immunoSEQ multiplex PCR, yet TCRdb's version contains in-frame clones alone and is incomplete. The sample lists some 170,000 clones; approximately 72% were seen once. A note on this clone: Its specificity is unknown.

V gene TRBV6-1 combines with J gene TRBJ1-6; 10 positions match TRBD1. Sequencing was performed on PBMCs. The receptor was derived from a human donor in good health. The CDR3 protein is CASSKTGGAYSPLHF. In nucleotides, the CDR3 is TGTGCCAGCAGTAAGACAGGGGGCGCGTATTCACCCCTCCACTTT.